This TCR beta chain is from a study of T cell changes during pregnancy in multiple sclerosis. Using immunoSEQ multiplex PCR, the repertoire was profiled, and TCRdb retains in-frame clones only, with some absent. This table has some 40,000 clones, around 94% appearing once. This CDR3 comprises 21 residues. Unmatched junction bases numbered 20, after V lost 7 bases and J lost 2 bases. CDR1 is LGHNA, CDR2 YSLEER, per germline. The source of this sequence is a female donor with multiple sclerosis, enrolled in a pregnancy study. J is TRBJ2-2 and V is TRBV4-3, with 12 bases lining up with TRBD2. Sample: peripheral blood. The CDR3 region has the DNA TGCGCCAGCACCCCCCAACCCCTACTAGCGGGAGGTCGGACAAACACCGGGGAGCTGTTTTTT. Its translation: CASTPQPLLAGGRTNTGELFF.